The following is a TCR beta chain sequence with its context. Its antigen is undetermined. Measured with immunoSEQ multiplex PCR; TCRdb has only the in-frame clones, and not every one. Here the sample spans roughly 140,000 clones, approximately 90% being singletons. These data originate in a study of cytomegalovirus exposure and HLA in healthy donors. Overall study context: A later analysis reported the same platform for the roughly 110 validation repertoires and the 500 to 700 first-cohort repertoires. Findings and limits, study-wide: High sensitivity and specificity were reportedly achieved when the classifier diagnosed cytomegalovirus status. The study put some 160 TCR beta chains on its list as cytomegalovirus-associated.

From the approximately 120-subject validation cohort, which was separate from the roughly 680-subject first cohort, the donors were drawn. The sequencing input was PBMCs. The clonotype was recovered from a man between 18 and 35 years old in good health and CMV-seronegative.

The CDR3 region is CASSLFDGLVAGDNEQFF. For the CDR3, the DNA is TGTGCCAGCAGCTTATTCGACGGGTTAGTAGCGGGGGACAATGAGCAGTTCTTC. V usage is TRBV7-6 and J usage is TRBJ2-1; 9 bases fit TRBD2. This CDR3 comprises 18 residues. Germline CDR1 reads SGHVS; CDR2 reads FNYEAQ. After removal of 2 bases from V and 5 bases from J, the junction contained 13 bases not matched to a gene.